These T cell receptor beta chains were read from a single sample in a study of identical twins. TCRdb passed the 5' RACE reads through MiXCR, listing each CDR3 protein once. The sample holds about 250,000 distinct CDR3 sequences, approximately 8.3% seen once. These records were also assigned to another study, of yellow fever vaccine responses in identical twins.

Sequenced sample: CD8+ T cells sorted from blood. The receptor set was obtained from a woman younger than 30 in good health. The CDR3 runs from the conserved cysteine through the conserved F or W. A D gene is named only where the DNA matches it firmly. The size entry is marked missing in some rows and otherwise reads once, few, many or a size class.

j_call v_call d_call clone_size cdr3_aa cdr3_nt
TRBJ1-6 TRBV5-1 TRBD1 . CASSLQGDSPLHF TGCGCCAGCAGCTTACAGGGGGATTCACCCCTCCACTTT
TRBJ2-2 TRBV5-1 TRBD1 . CASSLQGAVTGELFF TGCGCCAGCAGTTTACAGGGGGCGGTCACCGGGGAGCTGTTTTTT
TRBJ1-1 TRBV5-1 . . CASSEGQNTEAFF TGCGCCAGCAGCGAGGGACAGAACACTGAAGCTTTCTTT
TRBJ2-1 TRBV29-1 TRBD1 . CSERTGTGGNEQFF TGCAGCGAGCGTACCGGGACAGGGGGCAATGAGCAGTTCTTC
TRBJ1-5 TRBV20-1 . few CSARQGLGNQPQHF TGCAGTGCTAGACAGGGATTGGGCAATCAGCCCCAGCATTTT
TRBJ2-1 TRBV7-9 TRBD1 . CASSGTGGIEQFF TGTGCCAGCTCGGGGACAGGGGGCATTGAGCAGTTCTTC
TRBJ2-7 TRBV2 TRBD2 . CASSQGGAAYEQYF TGTGCCAGCAGTCAGGGAGGGGCCGCCTACGAGCAGTACTTC
TRBJ2-7 TRBV6-5 . . CASSYEAGFDEQYF TGTGCCAGCAGTTACGAGGCAGGGTTCGACGAGCAGTACTTC
TRBJ2-5 TRBV4-3 . . CASSQGSAAQETQYF TGCGCCAGCAGCCAAGGTTCAGCGGCCCAAGAGACCCAGTACTTC
TRBJ2-3 TRBV10-2 . . CASSEYRFDTQYF TGCGCCAGCAGTGAATATCGGTTCGATACGCAGTATTTT
TRBJ2-4 TRBV24-1 . . CATSDPGTSGNIQYF TGTGCCACCAGTGACCCCGGGACATCGGGGAACATTCAGTACTTC
TRBJ2-1 TRBV12-3/TRBV12-4 . few CASSPDTGTSSYNEQFF TGTGCCAGCAGCCCAGACACAGGGACGAGCTCCTACAATGAGCAGTTCTTC
TRBJ2-1 TRBV12-3/TRBV12-4 TRBD2 . CATGTSFIFEQFF TGTGCGACCGGGACTAGCTTTATTTTTGAGCAGTTCTTC
TRBJ2-3 TRBV3-1 . . CASYQLGVTDTQYF TGTGCCAGCTACCAGTTGGGGGTGACAGATACGCAGTATTTT
TRBJ2-7 TRBV2 . many CASRQTGYEQYF TGTGCCAGCAGGCAGACAGGCTACGAGCAGTACTTC
TRBJ2-5 TRBV27 . few CASSLSRGTETQYF TGTGCCAGCAGTTTATCACGGGGCACGGAGACCCAGTACTTC
TRBJ2-3 TRBV12-3/TRBV12-4 . few CASTLTRDTQYF TGTGCCAGCACCTTGACTCGGGATACGCAGTATTTT
TRBJ2-7 TRBV2 TRBD1 . CASSEDGTGFYEQYF TGTGCCAGCAGTGAAGACGGGACAGGGTTCTACGAGCAGTACTTC
TRBJ2-7 TRBV20-1 . few CSVSHEQYF TGCAGTGTTAGCCACGAGCAGTACTTC
TRBJ2-1 TRBV3-1 . few CASSPTGGMTYNEQFF TGTGCCAGCAGCCCTACCGGCGGGATGACCTACAATGAGCAGTTCTTC
TRBJ2-2 TRBV11-1 . . CASSSPPLSRGANTGELFF TGTGCCAGCAGCTCCCCCCCCCTTTCCCGAGGCGCGAACACCGGGGAGCTGTTTTTT
TRBJ2-5 TRBV10-2 . few CASSEGREETQYF TGCGCCAGCAGTGAGGGGAGAGAAGAGACCCAGTACTTC
TRBJ2-7 TRBV11-1 . many CASSQWTEVYEQYF TGTGCCAGCAGTCAATGGACAGAAGTCTACGAGCAGTACTTC
TRBJ2-2 TRBV3-1 . many CASSQEGAVYTGELFF TGTGCCAGCAGCCAAGAGGGAGCGGTTTACACCGGGGAGCTGTTTTTT
TRBJ2-7 TRBV7-9 . . CASSPSDAVYEQYF TGTGCCAGCAGCCCGTCTGACGCCGTCTACGAGCAGTACTTC
TRBJ1-5 TRBV7-9 TRBD1 . CASSFQGDSNQPQHF TGTGCCAGCAGCTTCCAGGGGGATAGCAATCAGCCCCAGCATTTT
TRBJ2-1 TRBV10-2 . . CASLTSHNEQFF TGCGCCAGCCTCACTAGCCACAATGAGCAGTTCTTC
TRBJ2-7 TRBV28 . . CASSLERVGEQYF TGTGCCAGCAGTTTGGAGCGGGTGGGGGAGCAGTACTTC
TRBJ2-7 TRBV20-1 TRBD2 . CSAEVTSGTSYEQYF TGCAGTGCGGAGGTTACTAGCGGGACCTCCTACGAGCAGTACTTC
TRBJ2-7 TRBV7-9 TRBD2 . CASSEGQGLAPYEQYF TGTGCCAGCAGCGAAGGACAGGGACTAGCGCCCTACGAGCAGTACTTC
TRBJ2-7 TRBV5-6 TRBD2 . CARSRGVHEQYF TGTGCCAGGAGCCGGGGGGTCCACGAGCAGTACTTC
TRBJ2-5 TRBV6-1 . many CASSPIKEGQETQYF TGTGCCAGCAGCCCTATAAAGGAGGGCCAAGAGACCCAGTACTTC
TRBJ2-7 TRBV4-3 TRBD2 . CASSLGLAGGGYEQYF TGCGCCAGCAGCCTGGGACTAGCGGGAGGGGGCTACGAGCAGTACTTC
TRBJ2-7 TRBV7-9 . . CASSPLDEQYF TGTGCCAGCAGCCCCCTGGACGAGCAGTACTTC
TRBJ2-2 TRBV2 . many CASSEEVRWSGELFF TGTGCCAGCAGTGAAGAGGTTAGATGGTCCGGGGAGCTGTTTTTT
TRBJ2-1 TRBV4-3 TRBD1 . CASRPGTGDLNEQFF TGCGCCAGCAGACCCGGGACAGGGGATCTCAATGAGCAGTTCTTC
TRBJ2-1 TRBV16 TRBD1 many CASSTTGGMNEQFF TGTGCCAGCAGCACGACAGGGGGCATGAATGAGCAGTTCTTC
TRBJ2-7 TRBV7-3 . many CASSLDKGYEQYF TGTGCCAGCAGCTTAGACAAGGGCTACGAGCAGTACTTC
TRBJ2-7 TRBV6-2/TRBV6-3 . . CASSWGTTYEQYF TGTGCCAGCAGTTGGGGAACCACCTACGAGCAGTACTTC
TRBJ2-2 TRBV20-1 TRBD2 few CSATSGKARAGELFF TGCAGTGCTACGAGCGGGAAGGCCAGGGCCGGGGAGCTGTTTTTT
TRBJ2-1 TRBV7-7 TRBD2 . CASSDGLAGDLGEQFF TGTGCTAGCAGCGACGGACTAGCGGGAGACCTGGGTGAGCAGTTCTTC
TRBJ2-5 TRBV7-2 TRBD2 . CASSLAGSPVSGDQETQYF TGTGCCAGCAGCTTAGCGGGATCTCCGGTTAGCGGGGATCAAGAGACCCAGTACTTC
TRBJ2-7 TRBV12-3/TRBV12-4 . many CASSSTPGLYHEQYF TGTGCCAGCAGTTCGACGCCCGGGCTGTACCACGAGCAGTACTTC
TRBJ2-5 TRBV7-8 TRBD2 few CASSLRPGLAGDNQETQYF TGTGCCAGCAGCCTAAGACCGGGACTAGCGGGGGACAACCAAGAGACCCAGTACTTC
TRBJ1-2 TRBV29-1 . . CSVEFLVGYGYTF TGCAGCGTTGAGTTTCTGGTGGGCTATGGCTACACCTTC
TRBJ2-7 TRBV4-3 . few CASSQDLRGLGYEQYF TGCGCCAGCAGCCAAGATCTTAGGGGATTGGGCTACGAGCAGTACTTC